This T cell receptor beta chain was documented in a study of shared clonotypes between healthy human individuals. Across the whole study: For every donor, three CD4 naive, three CD4 memory, two CD8 naive and one CD8 memory plates were used. Broader study findings: Clonotypes which were not shared had lower generation probabilities than clonotypes that all four donors shared. Few donors restricted represented genetic and exposure-history diversity.

Germline assignment: CDR1 MDHEN and CDR2 SYDVKM. V gave up 3 bases and J gave up 2 bases, with 1 base separating them. The CDR3 runs to 11 residues. Profiled with immunoSEQ multiplex PCR; TCRdb holds only in-frame clones, not every one. The sample contains roughly 2.2 million clones, 85% to 95% of which appear only once. In its sample, this clone was seen a few times. Its antigen is not identified. This same CDR3 is encoded by further DNA sequences in the sample. The study enrolled healthy HIV-negative adults without recent acute infections or vaccinations as donors. The source of this sequence is a young man in good health. Some clones in this sample may be carry-over from other donors' samples. The sequenced sample consisted of naive CD4+ T cells from PBMCs. The subset: CD45RA+ positively selected. V and J are TRBV28 and TRBJ2-5; D unclear. CDR3: CASSLQETQYF. The CDR3, as DNA: TGTGCCAGCAGTTTGCAAGAGACCCAGTACTTC.